This passage covers 8 T cell receptor beta chains from one sample sequenced in a study of blood T cell repertoires in COVID-19. This table comes from immunoSEQ multiplex PCR, and its TCRdb copy is limited to in-frame clones, with some not included. The sample records 210,000 or so clones, about 92% being singletons. Sequencing was carried out using peripheral blood. Source of these receptors: a man aged 25 to 45 with acute or convalescent COVID-19.

This clone showed up just once. The chain links TRBV19 to TRBJ1-3; D is ambiguous. The germline V and J ends were trimmed by 3 bases and 0 bases, with 9 bases remaining between them. Germline CDR1 is LNHDA and CDR2 is SQIVND (reference sequence). CDR3 size: 15 residues. CDR3 residues: CASSIVGSSGNTIYF. CDR3 nucleotide sequence: TGTGCCAGTAGTATCGTCGGGAGCTCTGGAAACACCATATATTTT.

As for this clone: Other DNA sequences in this specimen translate into the identical CDR3. The chain has TRBV5-1 and TRBJ2-7; TRBD2 aligns across 11 bases. CDR1 is SGHRS and CDR2 is YFSETQ in the germline V gene. The CDR3 has 14 amino acids. The V segment lost 1 base and the J segment 3 bases; nucleotides outside the gene matches: 0. CDR3 sequence (DNA): TGCGCCAGCAGCTTGACTAGCGGGAGCTACGAGCAGTACTTC. Translation gives CASSLTSGSYEQYF.

Regarding this clone: Compared with germline, one end of the junction differs, possibly owing to a read error. V usage is TRBV7-2 and J usage is TRBJ2-7; possible D gene TRBD2, 5 bases. This CDR3 has 13 amino acids. Germline CDR1 and CDR2: SGHTA and FQGNSA. CDR3 sequence (DNA): TGTGCCAGCAGTTTAGCGTATTCCTACGAGCAGTACTTC. It encodes CASSLAYSYEQYF. The full variable domain, in which reference TRBV7-2 and TRBJ2-7 provide the parts outside the CDR3, is GAGVSQSPSNKVTEKGKDVELRCDPISGHTALYWYRQSLGQGLEFLIYFQGNSAPDKSGLPSDRFSAERTGGSVSTLTIQRTQQEDSAVYLCASSLAYSYEQYFGPGTRLTVT.

This chain joins TRBV7-8 and TRBJ2-3; possible D gene TRBD1, 6 bases. V was shortened by 0 bases and J by 6 bases, with 22 bases between the two germline ends. Germline CDR1 SGHVS, CDR2 FQNEAQ. CDR3 length equals 18 residues. As DNA, the CDR3 is TGTGCCAGCAGCTTAGCGTACAGTGGGCAGGGGATATCGGATACGCAGTATTTT. Residues: CASSLAYSGQGISDTQYF.

The rearrangement links TRBV6-4 to TRBJ2-1, with TRBD2 matching over 15 bases. CDR1 and CDR2 from the germline V gene are MRHNA and SNTAGT. CDR3 length: 16 amino acids. V was clipped by 5 bases and J by 6 bases; unmatched bases: 5. The CDR3, as DNA: TGTGCCAGCAGTCGGACTAGCGGGAGGGCCGTCAATGAGCAGTTCTTC. This sequence encodes CASSRTSGRAVNEQFF.

J is TRBJ1-2 and V is TRBV10-2, with 7 bases aligning to TRBD1. Trimming removed 7 bases from V and 4 bases from J; junction bases left unmatched: 3. Looked up from germline, CDR1 is WSHSY and CDR2 is SAAADI. The CDR3 runs 12 residues. The CDR3 DNA sequence: TGCGCCAGCAAGGGACAGACCTATGGCTACACCTTC. It encodes CASKGQTYGYTF.

The rearrangement uses TRBV9 and TRBJ2-1; D may be TRBD1 (6 bases). In germline, CDR1 is SGDLS, CDR2 YYNGEE. There are 12 residues in the CDR3. Trimming stripped 4 bases from V and 8 bases from J, with 10 bases between. In DNA, the CDR3 is TGTGCCAGCAGCCTGGACAGACATGAGCAGTTCTTC. Translation gives CASSLDRHEQFF.

V usage is TRBV24-1 and J usage is TRBJ1-4; 7 nucleotides line up with TRBD1. Germline V CDR1 and CDR2: KGHDR, SFDVKD. This CDR3 has 17 amino acids. The J segment lost 4 bases and the V segment lost 5 bases, leaving 12 bases of the junction unmatched. The CDR3 loop reads CATSGLDRAPLNEKLFF. Here the CDR3 DNA reads TGTGCCACCAGTGGCCTTGACAGGGCCCCTCTTAATGAAAAACTGTTTTTT.